The entry below describes one T cell receptor beta chain. This clone's antigen is unknown. Per-nucleotide qualities are absent, and no much larger clonotype sits a single base away. The germline V gene (reference sequence) specifies WNHNN as CDR1 and SYGVQD as CDR2. Including the terminal cysteine and phenylalanine, the CDR3 comprises 16 residues. The retained sequence is limited to the CDR3, 48 bases, with the frame set at the first base. V ends up 0 bases short and J 0 bases short, with an unmatched junction base count of 0. The entry originates in a study of CD8 T cells in ankylosing spondylitis (dated 2017 in TCRdb). Study-level background: The study set out to find disease-linked TCR variants by profiling T cell receptor beta repertoires in ankylosing spondylitis patients and healthy donors. In total, the full study cohort was made up of roughly 100 healthy donors and approximately 27 ankylosing spondylitis patients. Peripheral blood was sampled, and synovial fluid was also collected from ankylosing spondylitis patients. Overall study results and their limits: Some TCR beta motif variants had previously been reported in synovial fluid and blood of reactive arthritis patients, which suggested common disease-initiation mechanisms. The disease-linked clones were reported as significantly enriched in matched synovial fluid samples from ankylosing spondylitis patients. Blood from ankylosing spondylitis patients appeared to be characterized by a TCR beta motif made up of seven or eight highly homologous amino acid variants. The disease-linked clones showed a CD8+ phenotype and occurred at relatively low frequencies in peripheral blood.

Data came from an Illumina HiSeq 2500. TCR beta libraries were prepared by quantitative 5'-RACE with molecular barcodes. The source study handled its data this way. A new computational method, built on a probabilistic model of VDJ rearrangement, was used to identify disease-linked TCR variants. The public reads were run again by TCRdb, first through fastp at Q25 and then through MiXCR, and only productive beta chains were kept. Records with the same CDR3 protein are collapsed into one entry carrying the most frequent genes and DNA. TCRdb's processing, not the study's, gives the V and J calls here. This sample comprises more than 150,000 distinct CDR3 sequences, 15% to 20% of them detected only once. About 4.3% of the sample is held by the ten biggest clonotypes.

The receptor comes from a male donor aged 10 to 35 with ankylosing spondylitis or in good health (not recorded which). Donor details come from another sample of the same person, matched by shared clones. Sequencing was carried out using blood, either unsorted or a sorted T cell fraction (not recorded which). This chain is built from TRBV10-1 and TRBJ2-1; a stretch of 9 junction bases matches TRBD1. The nucleotides read TGCGCCAGCAGTGAGTCGACAGGGGGCTCCTACAATGAGCAGTTCTTC. Translation gives CASSESTGGSYNEQFF.